The 24 T cell receptor beta chains in this list originate from one sample, sequenced in a study of shared clonotypes between healthy human individuals. Some clones are missing from TCRdb's copy, which holds only in-frame ones; the method was immunoSEQ multiplex PCR. Of 2 million to 2.5 million clones in the sample, under 95% were seen once. The sequenced material came from naive CD4+ T cells from PBMCs. The subset here: CD45RA+ positively selected. These receptors were collected from a man aged 18 to 30 in good health. Some clones in this sample may be carry-over from other donors' samples.

This chain connects TRBV6-5 to TRBJ1-3; D gene uncertain. Germline CDR1 and CDR2: MNHEY and SVGAGI. Trimming took 7 bases from V and 4 from J, leaving 17 bases between them. This CDR3 is 15 amino acids long. CDR3 bases: TGTGCCAGCAACTCCAATAGGGCGCAGGGAAACACCATATATTTT. Encoded protein: CASNSNRAQGNTIYF.

The chain recombines TRBV18 with TRBJ2-4; D might be TRBD2 (5 bases). The CDR3 runs 15 residues. Trimming stripped 3 bases from V and 8 bases from J, with 17 bases between. Germline V lookup: CDR1 KGHSH, CDR2 LQKENI. As DNA, the CDR3 is TGTGCCAGCTCACCTTACTCGGGGAACGTCGACATTCAGTACTTC. Translated: CASSPYSGNVDIQYF.

This chain links TRBV11-2 with TRBJ2-2; 7 bases are a match to TRBD2. Trimming removed 4 bases from V and 5 bases from J; junction bases left unmatched: 10. The CDR3 extends over 16 amino acids. CDR1 is SGHAT and CDR2 is FQNNGV in the germline V gene. CDR3 loop: CASSWGRGSGTGELFF. The CDR3 DNA reads TGTGCCAGCAGCTGGGGCCGCGGGAGCGGAACCGGGGAGCTGTTTTTT.

This clone was seen a single time. The chain uses TRBV13 and TRBJ2-5, with 7 bases aligning to TRBD2. Per germline, CDR1 PRHDT and CDR2 FYEKMQ (reference sequence). J gave up 2 bases and V 3 bases, and 3 bases lay outside the gene matches. The CDR3 loop spans 14 amino acids. CDR3 in DNA: TGTGCCAGCAGCTTCAGCGGGATACAAGAGACCCAGTACTTC. The encoded protein is CASSFSGIQETQYF.

The chain carries TRBV5-5 and TRBJ1-2; 9 positions match TRBD1. Germline CDR1 is SGHKS and CDR2 is YYEKEE (reference sequence). The trim removed 1 base at V and 6 bases at J, leaving 1 base unmatched. The CDR3 length is 13 residues. CDR3 loop: CASSLTGGHGYTF. In DNA, the CDR3 is TGTGCCAGCAGCTTGACAGGGGGCCATGGCTACACCTTC.

This clone was observed a single time. V is TRBV28 and J is TRBJ2-3, with TRBD2 identical over 9 bases. Trimming cost V 3 bases and J 6 bases; bases outside gene matches: 16. The CDR3 loop spans 18 amino acids. CDR1 MDHEN and CDR2 SYDVKM come from the germline V gene. The CDR3 DNA is TGTGCCAGCAGTTTGGGACTAGCATGGGAGGTTTTGGGGGATACGCAGTATTTT. This codes for CASSLGLAWEVLGDTQYF.

V gene TRBV9 combines with J gene TRBJ2-7; D may be TRBD1 (6 bases). V gave up 6 bases and J gave up 0 bases, with 22 bases separating them. The CDR3 length is 17 residues. From germline, CDR1 is SGDLS and CDR2 YYNGEE. CDR3 sequence reads: CASTKGGRQPSSYEQYF. The CDR3 DNA sequence: TGTGCCAGCACTAAAGGGGGACGACAACCAAGCTCCTACGAGCAGTACTTC. The full variable domain, with the rest looked up from reference TRBV9 and TRBJ2-7, is DSGVTQTPKHLITATGQRVTLRCSPRSGDLSVYWYQQSLDQGLQFLIQYYNGEERAKGNILERFSAQQFPDLHSELNLSSLELGDSALYFCASTKGGRQPSSYEQYFGPGTRLTVT.

This clone appeared a single time. Different DNA sequences within this sample yield the same CDR3. This chain joins TRBV5-8 and TRBJ2-1, with 9 positions matching TRBD2. CDR3 length equals 15 residues. The V segment lost 0 bases and the J segment 4 bases; nucleotides outside the gene matches: 2. Germline CDR1 SGHTS, CDR2 YDEGEE. This chain's CDR3 is CASSLGLAEYNEQFF. CDR3 DNA: TGTGCCAGCAGCTTGGGACTAGCGGAGTACAATGAGCAGTTCTTC.

DNA of the CDR3: TGTGCCAGCAGCTTTTTTTGGGACAGGGGACCCGACACCGGGGAGCTGTTTTTT. It codes for CASSFFWDRGPDTGELFF. The chain couples TRBV7-6 to TRBJ2-2, with 10 bases matching TRBD1. The CDR3 length is 18 residues. The V segment lost 3 bases and the J segment 3 bases; nucleotides outside the gene matches: 10. Germline V gene lookup returns CDR1 SGHVS and CDR2 FNYEAQ.

This sequence joins TRBV11-2 and TRBJ2-5; D is unresolved. V was trimmed by 1 base and J by 5 bases, leaving 11 bases between them. CDR3 length: 14 residues. The germline V gene encodes CDR1 SGHAT and CDR2 FQNNGV. The CDR3 coding sequence is TGTGCCAGCAGCTTAGTCCGACTGGGGGAGACCCAGTACTTC. Amino acids: CASSLVRLGETQYF. Full variable domain (rest looked up from reference TRBV11-2 and TRBJ2-5): EAGVAQSPRYKIIEKRQSVAFWCNPISGHATLYWYQQILGQGPKLLIQFQNNGVVDDSQLPKDRFSAERLKGVDSTLKIQPAKLEDSAVYLCASSLVRLGETQYFGPGTRLLVL.

The chain is built from TRBV7-2 and TRBJ1-2; no clear D gene. The CDR3 consists of 16 residues. The ends were cut back, 0 bases at V and 0 bases at J, with 11 bases in the middle. CDR1 SGHTA and CDR2 FQGNSA come from the germline V gene. The CDR3 sequence: CASSLAGPPSNYGYTF. Here the CDR3 DNA reads TGTGCCAGCAGCTTAGCCGGGCCACCTTCTAACTATGGCTACACCTTC.

V is TRBV18 and J is TRBJ2-2, with D perhaps TRBD1 (5 bases). The CDR3 consists of 16 residues. The V and J ends lost 8 bases and 4 bases respectively, with 20 bases between them. Germline V gene data show CDR1 as KGHSH and CDR2 as LQKENI. CDR3 loop: CASPERSAGSTGELFF. The DNA of the CDR3 is TGTGCCAGCCCGGAGCGTTCGGCAGGGTCCACCGGGGAGCTGTTTTTT. The full variable domain, completed using reference TRBV18 and TRBJ2-2, is NAGVMQNPRHLVRRRGQEARLRCSPMKGHSHVYWYRQLPEEGLKFMVYLQKENIIDESGMPKERFSAEFPKEGPSILRIQQVVRGDSAAYFCASPERSAGSTGELFFGEGSRLTVL.

This clone appeared once. The rearrangement joins TRBV11-2 to TRBJ2-7; D perhaps matches TRBD2 (5 bases). CDR1 is SGHAT and CDR2 is FQNNGV in the germline V gene. Trimming cost V 4 bases and J 6 bases, with 19 bases left between them. The CDR3 consists of 15 residues. This CDR3 is CASSSWSGNLGEQYF. The DNA for the CDR3 is TGTGCCAGCAGCTCCTGGTCCGGGAACCTCGGCGAGCAGTACTTC.

The J gene is TRBJ2-5, the V gene TRBV29-1; D uncertain. The V gene's germline CDR1 is SQVTM and CDR2 ANQGSEA. The CDR3 totals 13 residues. V was shortened by 4 bases and J by 10 bases, with 19 bases between the two germline ends. The CDR3 reads CSVGPLAVGGQYF. CDR3 in DNA: TGCAGCGTTGGGCCCCTGGCTGTAGGTGGCCAGTACTTC.

This clone was picked up one time. The chain uses TRBV19 and TRBJ1-2; no clear D gene. The germline V gene encodes CDR1 LNHDA and CDR2 SQIVND (reference sequence). The CDR3 has 14 amino acids. V shed 7 bases and J shed 4 bases, with 16 bases lying between them. The DNA of the CDR3 is TGTGCCAGTACCACCGAGAGGCGAATCTATGGCTACACCTTC. Translating gives CASTTERRIYGYTF.

This chain connects TRBV5-1 to TRBJ2-1, with D possibly matching TRBD2 (6 bases). Germline loops: CDR1 SGHRS, CDR2 YFSETQ. The CDR3 covers 14 residues. The V end lost 4 bases, the J end lost 3 bases, and 11 bases lay between the germline ends. CDR3 sequence: CASSGSGNYNEQFF. In DNA form, the CDR3 reads TGCGCCAGCAGCGGTAGCGGAAACTACAATGAGCAGTTCTTC.

The rearrangement links TRBV7-9 to TRBJ2-7; the D gene is possibly TRBD2 (6 bases). The CDR3 extends over 12 amino acids. Trimming stripped 1 base from V and 9 bases from J, with 10 bases between. The germline V gene encodes CDR1 SEHNR and CDR2 FQNEAQ (reference sequence). DNA for the CDR3: TGTGCCAGCAGCTTAGTGAGGGAGGCGCAGTACTTC. Amino acid sequence: CASSLVREAQYF.

V is TRBV9 and J is TRBJ2-7; D perhaps matches TRBD2 (5 bases). Germline V gene lookup returns CDR1 SGDLS and CDR2 YYNGEE. The CDR3 contains 14 residues. V dropped 6 bases and J dropped 3 bases, with 16 bases sitting between them. CDR3 region: CASNASPDDYEQYF. The CDR3 DNA reads as TGTGCCAGCAACGCTAGCCCCGACGACTACGAGCAGTACTTC. Full variable domain (remainder filled in from reference TRBV9 and TRBJ2-7): DSGVTQTPKHLITATGQRVTLRCSPRSGDLSVYWYQQSLDQGLQFLIQYYNGEERAKGNILERFSAQQFPDLHSELNLSSLELGDSALYFCASNASPDDYEQYFGPGTRLTVT.

The chain uses TRBV9 and TRBJ2-3; D gene uncertain. V was cut by 4 bases and J by 2 bases, with 11 bases left in between. Germline V gene lookup returns CDR1 SGDLS and CDR2 YYNGEE. The CDR3 has 14 residues. In nucleotides, the CDR3 is TGTGCCAGCAGCCCCCCGGTTTTCACAGATACGCAGTATTTT. Its protein product is CASSPPVFTDTQYF. The entire variable domain, with the rest obtained from reference TRBV9 and TRBJ2-3, is as follows: DSGVTQTPKHLITATGQRVTLRCSPRSGDLSVYWYQQSLDQGLQFLIQYYNGEERAKGNILERFSAQQFPDLHSELNLSSLELGDSALYFCASSPPVFTDTQYFGPGTRLTVL.

In its sample, this clone was seen once. V is TRBV6-1 and J is TRBJ2-7; D possibly corresponds to TRBD1 (5 bases). Looked up from germline, CDR1 is MNHNS and CDR2 is SASEGT. Trimming removed 4 bases at V and 4 bases at J, with 14 bases between. The CDR3 sequence is 14 residues long. The CDR3 DNA reads TGTGCCAGCAGTGCCCACCTGACAGATTACGAGCAGTACTTC. This gives the protein CASSAHLTDYEQYF.

V usage is TRBV11-3 and J usage is TRBJ2-2, with D maybe TRBD1 (6 bases). Trimming removed 5 bases at V and 0 bases at J, with 16 bases between. Germline CDR1 is SGHNT and CDR2 is YENEEA. The CDR3 covers 17 residues. The CDR3 here is CASSPAGTPPNTGELFF. In nucleotides, the CDR3 is TGTGCCAGCAGCCCAGCCGGGACACCCCCGAACACCGGGGAGCTGTTTTTT.

This chain links TRBV5-3 with TRBJ2-7; D gene unclear. TRBV5-3 falls under the ORF class, with uncertain function. Trimming took 6 bases from V and 5 from J, leaving 15 bases between them. This CDR3 has 13 amino acids. The CDR3 reads CARNSTVSNEQYF. The CDR3 coding sequence is TGTGCCAGAAATTCAACGGTCTCTAACGAGCAGTACTTC.

This chain connects TRBV6-6 to TRBJ2-5; TRBD2 matches at 8 bases. Germline CDR1 MNHNY, CDR2 SVGAGI (reference sequence). The CDR3 spans 15 residues. V shed 2 bases and J 5 bases; nucleotides not matched to a gene: 7. CDR3 residues: CASSYRTGGWETQYF. DNA for the CDR3: TGTGCCAGCAGTTACCGGACGGGGGGGTGGGAGACCCAGTACTTC.

The chain carries TRBV27 and TRBJ2-5; maybe TRBD2 (6 bases). There are 15 residues in the CDR3. Germline V gene sequence: CDR1 MNHEY, CDR2 SMNVEV (reference sequence). Trimming pared 6 bases from V and 2 bases from J, leaving 16 bases between. CDR3 DNA: TGTGCCAGCAGCCCTCTCGCGGGGACTCAAGAGACCCAGTACTTC. Its translation: CASSPLAGTQETQYF.